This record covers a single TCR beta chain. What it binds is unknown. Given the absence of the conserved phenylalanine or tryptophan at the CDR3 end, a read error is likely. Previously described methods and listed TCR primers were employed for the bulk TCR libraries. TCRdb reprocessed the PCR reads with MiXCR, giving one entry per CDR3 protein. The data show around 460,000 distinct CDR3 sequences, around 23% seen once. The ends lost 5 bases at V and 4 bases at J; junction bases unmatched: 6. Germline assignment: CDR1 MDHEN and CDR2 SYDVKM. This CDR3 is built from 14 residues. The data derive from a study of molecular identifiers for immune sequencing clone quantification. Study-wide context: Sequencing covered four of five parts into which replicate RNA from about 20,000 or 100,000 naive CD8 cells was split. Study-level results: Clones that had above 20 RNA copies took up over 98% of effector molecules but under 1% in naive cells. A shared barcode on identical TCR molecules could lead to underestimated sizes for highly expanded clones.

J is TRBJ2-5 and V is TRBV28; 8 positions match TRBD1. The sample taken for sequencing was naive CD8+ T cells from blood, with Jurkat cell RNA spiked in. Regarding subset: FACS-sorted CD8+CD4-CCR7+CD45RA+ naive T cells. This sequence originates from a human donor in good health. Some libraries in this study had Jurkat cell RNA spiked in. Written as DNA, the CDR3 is TGTGCCAGCAGTCCATACAGGGGGTTAGAGACCCAGTACCTC. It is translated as CASSPYRGLETQYL.